This T cell receptor (beta chain) appears in the sequencing data of a study of cytomegalovirus exposure and HLA in healthy donors. Losses at the gene ends were 2 bases for V and 3 bases for J; bases not matched to a gene: 12. The length of the CDR3 is 19 residues. Germline V gene lookup returns CDR1 SEHNR and CDR2 FQNEAQ (reference sequence). Use of 60 Vbeta and 13 Jbeta primers characterized the PCR. Sequencing was performed with immunoSEQ multiplex PCR; in TCRdb, only in-frame clones are kept and a portion is missing. The table lists 100,000 to 150,000 clones, about 70% of them singletons. Specimen: PBMCs. The rearrangement joins TRBV7-9 to TRBJ1-6; 8 bases line up with TRBD1. The TCR sequence derives from a woman in her sixties in good health and CMV-seropositive. The CDR3 loop reads CASSLPTQIQGDYNSPLHF. The CDR3 coding sequence is TGTGCCAGCAGCTTACCAACGCAGATACAGGGGGACTATAATTCACCCCTCCACTTT.